Following are 24 T cell receptor beta chains from one sample sequenced in a study of early T cells in non-severe SARS-CoV-2 infection. TCRdb independently ran MiXCR on the 5' RACE reads; one entry per CDR3 protein. The table records 45,000 to 50,000 distinct CDR3 sequences, 6.2% of them present only once. Sequencing used whole blood, obtained at baseline. The receptors stem from an adult who was a healthcare worker with PCR-confirmed SARS-CoV-2 infection or an uninfected control (not recorded which).

This clonotype was seen more than once but under ten times. The chain couples TRBV2 to TRBJ2-7, with D possibly being TRBD1 or TRBD2 (5 bases each). V was pared by 4 bases and J by 5 bases, with 21 bases between. Germline loops: CDR1 SNHLY, CDR2 FYNNEI. This CDR3 is built from 16 residues. The CDR3 DNA reads as TGTGCCAGCAGTGGGTATCGGGGCAAGAATAACAACGAGCAGTACTTC. Protein: CASSGYRGKNNNEQYF.

V usage is TRBV6-6 and J usage is TRBJ1-1, with 9 nucleotides matching TRBD1. The CDR3 runs 15 residues. The V gene end was trimmed by 5 bases and the J gene end by 3 bases; junction bases not matched to a gene: 7. CDR1 and CDR2 (germline): MNHNY, SVGAGI (reference sequence). The CDR3 loop is CASSTGGRGDTEAFF. DNA for the CDR3: TGTGCCAGCAGTACAGGGGGCAGAGGGGACACTGAAGCTTTCTTT.

The genes are TRBV5-6 and TRBJ2-1, with 10 bases matching TRBD1. Germline CDR1 is SGHDT and CDR2 is YYEEEE. CDR3 length equals 15 residues. V lost 3 bases to trimming and J lost 8 bases; unmatched junction nucleotides: 8. CDR3 DNA: TGTGCCAGCAGCTGGGAGGACAGGGGGAGCGATGAGCAGTTCTTC. Its protein is CASSWEDRGSDEQFF.

This clonotype has a handful of counts. V is TRBV6-2 or TRBV6-3 and J is TRBJ2-1; 9 nucleotides agree with TRBD2. The V gene end was trimmed by 5 bases and the J gene end by 1 base; junction bases not matched to a gene: 9. Germline-derived CDR1 and CDR2 are MNHEY and SVGEGT. The CDR3 is made up of 17 amino acids. The CDR3 sequence is CASSRESSGSSYNEQFF. The CDR3 nucleotides are TGTGCCAGCAGTCGAGAGAGTAGCGGGAGTTCCTACAATGAGCAGTTCTTC.

There are many counts of this clonotype. The CDR3 sequence: CASSQVGRGPETQYF. Written as DNA, the CDR3 is TGTGCCAGCAGCCAGGTGGGGAGGGGGCCGGAGACCCAGTACTTC. The V gene is TRBV7-3, the J gene TRBJ2-5; either TRBD1 or TRBD2 may supply D (7 bases each). The CDR3 consists of 15 residues. The germline V and J ends were trimmed by 5 bases and 5 bases, with 18 bases remaining between them. Germline V CDR1 and CDR2: SGHTA, FQGTGA.

The chain combines TRBV2 with TRBJ2-1; TRBD1 agrees at 10 bases. Looked up from germline, CDR1 is SNHLY and CDR2 is FYNNEI. The CDR3 spans 13 residues. The CDR3 bases are TGTGTAACTGACAGGGGGCTTTACAATGAGCAGTTCTTC. Translation gives CVTDRGLYNEQFF.

The table lists this clonotype with many counts. CDR3 amino acids: CASSAQGARTGELFF. The CDR3 DNA reads as TGTGCCAGCTCGGCGCAGGGGGCCAGGACCGGGGAGCTGTTTTTT. The V and J genes are TRBV7-6 and TRBJ2-2; 8 nucleotides line up with TRBD1. This CDR3 has 15 residues. V lost 8 bases to trimming and J lost 5 bases; unmatched junction nucleotides: 10. CDR1 and CDR2 from the germline V gene are SGHVS and FNYEAQ.

This clonotype was recorded at least ten times. This chain links TRBV28 with TRBJ2-3, with D uncertain. Trimming left V 8 bases short and J 1 base short, with 13 bases between. The germline V gene has CDR1 MDHEN and CDR2 SYDVKM. The CDR3 loop spans 14 amino acids. This CDR3 is CASVDYFRTDTQYF. The CDR3 DNA sequence: TGTGCCAGCGTTGATTATTTTCGCACAGATACGCAGTATTTT.

The V and J genes are TRBV2 and TRBJ1-5; tentatively, D is TRBD1 (5 bases). The V end lost 8 bases, the J end lost 4 bases, and 15 bases lay between the germline ends. This CDR3 is 14 amino acids long. CDR1 and CDR2 from the germline V gene are SNHLY and FYNNEI. The CDR3 DNA sequence: TGTGCCAGCCAAACCAACCGGGGGAATCAGCCCCAGCATTTT. Translation gives CASQTNRGNQPQHF.

This clonotype has ten or more counts. This sequence joins TRBV27 and TRBJ2-6; TRBD1 aligns across 8 bases. In germline, CDR1 is MNHEY, CDR2 SMNVEV (reference sequence). CDR3 length: 15 residues. The V gene end was trimmed by 4 bases and the J gene end by 2 bases; junction bases not matched to a gene: 1. The CDR3: CASSSGGPGANVLTF. The CDR3 DNA reads as TGTGCCAGCAGTTCAGGGGGCCCTGGGGCCAACGTCCTGACTTTC. Drawing the rest from reference TRBV27 and TRBJ2-6, the complete variable domain is EAQVTQNPRYLITVTGKKLTVTCSQNMNHEYMSWYRQDPGLGLRQIYYSMNVEVTDKGDVPEGYKVSRKEKRNFPLILESPSPNQTSLYFCASSSGGPGANVLTFGAGSRLTVL.

The chain recombines TRBV6-2 or TRBV6-3 with TRBJ2-7; D gene uncertain. Trimming stripped 7 bases from V and 3 bases from J, with 10 bases between. The CDR3 covers 12 residues. Germline loops: CDR1 MNHEY, CDR2 SVGEGT. The CDR3 loop is CASIGSNYEQYF. The CDR3 region has the DNA TGTGCCAGCATCGGTTCCAACTACGAGCAGTACTTC.

This clonotype was found a few times. The chain is built from TRBV6-5 and TRBJ2-7; TRBD1 matches at 8 bases. There are 15 residues in the CDR3. The trim removed 5 bases at V and 0 bases at J, leaving 6 bases unmatched. Germline lookup yields CDR1 MNHEY and CDR2 SVGAGI. CDR3 protein: CASSTTGGSSYEQYF. The DNA for the CDR3 is TGTGCCAGCAGTACAACAGGGGGGAGCTCCTACGAGCAGTACTTC.

This clonotype was observed many times. The genes are TRBV5-1 and TRBJ2-5, with TRBD1 matching over 10 bases. Germline assignment: CDR1 SGHRS and CDR2 YFSETQ. This CDR3 is 18 amino acids long. The junction had 12 bases not matched to a gene; V was cut back by 2 bases and J by 2 bases. CDR3: CASSLNYRTGGVQETQYF. The CDR3 DNA sequence: TGCGCCAGCAGCTTAAATTACCGGACAGGGGGAGTACAAGAGACCCAGTACTTC. The whole variable domain, filled in from reference TRBV5-1 and TRBJ2-5, reads KAGVTQTPRYLIKTRGQQVTLSCSPISGHRSVSWYQQTPGQGLQFLFEYFSETQRNKGNFPGRFSGRQFSNSRSEMNVSTLELGDSALYLCASSLNYRTGGVQETQYFGPGTRLLVL.

The genes are TRBV12-3 or TRBV12-4 and TRBJ2-7; 8 bases are a match to TRBD2. The CDR3 loop spans 14 amino acids. With 5 bases clipped from V and 5 bases from J, the junction kept 8 bases outside the gene matches. CDR3 protein: CASSLGTRENEQYF. CDR3 in DNA: TGTGCCAGCAGTCTCGGGACTAGAGAAAACGAGCAGTACTTC.

V usage is TRBV7-9 and J usage is TRBJ1-1, with D possibly being TRBD1 (5 bases). Between the trimmed V and J ends, which lost 6 bases and 10 bases, there was a span of 18 bases. The CDR3 has 13 residues. CDR1 is SEHNR and CDR2 is FQNEAQ in the germline V gene (reference sequence). The CDR3 DNA follows: TGTGCCAGCAGTGGGCAGGGCATCTCATCAGCTTTCTTT. Encoded protein: CASSGQGISSAFF.

This clonotype was detected many times. The J gene is TRBJ2-1, the V gene TRBV6-2 or TRBV6-3, with 8 bases lining up with TRBD2. The CDR3 loop spans 17 amino acids. Germline V gene sequence: CDR1 MNHEY, CDR2 SVGEGT. Losses at the gene ends were 2 bases for V and 9 bases for J; bases not matched to a gene: 15. The DNA of the CDR3 is TGTGCCAGCAGTTACCCTGCTGGGAGCGGGAGTTTTGGTGAGCAGTTCTTC. Its protein is CASSYPAGSGSFGEQFF.

This clonotype was recorded a few times. The V and J genes are TRBV30 and TRBJ2-7; D tentatively reads TRBD1 or TRBD2 (5 bases each). Germline V gene data show CDR1 as GTSNPN and CDR2 as SVGIG (reference sequence). The CDR3 extends over 14 amino acids. V was cut by 8 bases and J by 3 bases, with 20 bases left in between. The CDR3 DNA reads as TGTGCCGGGACGTCGCAGGCCGGGGACTACGAGCAGTACTTC. Its translation is CAGTSQAGDYEQYF.

This chain uses TRBV7-9 with TRBJ1-5; D is perhaps TRBD1 (5 bases). CDR1 and CDR2 from the germline V gene are SEHNR and FQNEAQ (reference sequence). V was pared by 3 bases and J by 7 bases, with 13 bases between. This CDR3 contains 14 residues. The CDR3 DNA is TGTGCCAGCAGCTTCGACAGTGCCCAACAGCCCCAGCATTTT. Protein product: CASSFDSAQQPQHF.

This chain joins TRBV2 and TRBJ2-2; D gene uncertain. V was pared by 5 bases and J by 0 bases, with 10 bases between. Germline CDR1 and CDR2: SNHLY and FYNNEI. This CDR3 is built from 15 residues. CDR3 amino acids: CASSPLVSNTGELFF. The CDR3 DNA reads TGTGCCAGCAGTCCGCTTGTCTCGAACACCGGGGAGCTGTTTTTT.

This clonotype was recorded at least ten times. The chain links TRBV28 to TRBJ1-4; 8 positions agree with TRBD1. With 2 bases clipped from V and 7 bases from J, the junction kept 3 bases outside the gene matches. The CDR3 has 14 amino acids. From germline, CDR1 is MDHEN and CDR2 SYDVKM. The CDR3, as DNA: TGTGCCAGCAGTTTACCAGGGGGCGGTGAAAAACTGTTTTTT. Translating it yields CASSLPGGGEKLFF. Looking up the rest from reference TRBV28 and TRBJ1-4 gives the full variable domain: DVKVTQSSRYLVKRTGEKVFLECVQDMDHENMFWYRQDPGLGLRLIYFSYDVKMKEKGDIPEGYSVSREKKERFSLILESASTNQTSMYLCASSLPGGGEKLFFGSGTQLSVL.

The chain combines TRBV14 with TRBJ2-1, with TRBD2 matching 11 bases. The CDR3 consists of 17 residues. V shed 3 bases and J 5 bases; nucleotides not matched to a gene: 9. The V gene's germline CDR1 is SGHDN and CDR2 FVKESK. CDR3: CASSQSKGLADNNEQFF. DNA for the CDR3: TGTGCCAGCAGCCAGAGCAAGGGACTAGCGGACAACAATGAGCAGTTCTTC.

This clonotype was detected only a few times. The V call is TRBV7-9, the J call TRBJ2-7; D may be TRBD1 (5 bases). Trimming took off 3 bases at V and 1 base at J, with 10 bases between the two ends. CDR1 is SEHNR, CDR2 FQNEAQ, per germline (reference sequence). The CDR3 contains 14 residues. The CDR3 region is CASSFRETSYEQYF. CDR3 DNA sequence: TGTGCCAGCAGCTTCAGGGAAACTTCCTACGAGCAGTACTTC.

This clonotype was observed a few times. The chain employs TRBV12-3 or TRBV12-4 and TRBJ1-6, with D uncertain. Trimming left V 6 bases short and J 6 bases short, with 12 bases between. CDR3 length: 14 residues. CDR3 protein: CASSNGLGNSPLHF. CDR3 DNA sequence: TGTGCCAGCAGCAACGGGCTTGGTAATTCACCCCTCCACTTT.

This clonotype was detected ten times or more. This chain connects TRBV20-1 to TRBJ2-1; D call uncertain. V was trimmed by 5 bases and J by 1 base, leaving 12 bases between them. The CDR3 is 14 residues long. CDR1 is DFQATT, CDR2 SNEGSKA, per germline (reference sequence). The CDR3 DNA sequence: TGCAGTGCTTCCTCGACGTCTTCCTACAATGAGCAGTTCTTC. This sequence encodes CSASSTSSYNEQFF.